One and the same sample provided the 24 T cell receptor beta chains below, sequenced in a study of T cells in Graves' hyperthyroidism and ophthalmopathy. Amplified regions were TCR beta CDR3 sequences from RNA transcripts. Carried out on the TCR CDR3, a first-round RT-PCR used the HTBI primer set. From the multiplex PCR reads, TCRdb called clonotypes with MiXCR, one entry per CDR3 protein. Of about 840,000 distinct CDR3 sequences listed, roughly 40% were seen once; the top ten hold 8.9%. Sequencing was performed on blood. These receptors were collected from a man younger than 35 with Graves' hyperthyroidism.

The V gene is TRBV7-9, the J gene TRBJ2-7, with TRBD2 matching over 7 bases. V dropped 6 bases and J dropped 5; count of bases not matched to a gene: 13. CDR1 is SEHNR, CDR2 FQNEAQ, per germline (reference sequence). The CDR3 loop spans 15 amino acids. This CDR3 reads CASSSQGGRANEQYF. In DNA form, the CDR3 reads TGTGCCAGCAGTTCTCAAGGAGGGAGGGCCAACGAGCAGTACTTC.

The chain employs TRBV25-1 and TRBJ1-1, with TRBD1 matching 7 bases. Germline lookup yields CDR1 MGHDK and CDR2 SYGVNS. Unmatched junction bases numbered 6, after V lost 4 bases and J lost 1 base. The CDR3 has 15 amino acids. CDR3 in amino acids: CASSASGTANTEAFF. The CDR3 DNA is TGTGCCAGCAGTGCTAGCGGGACAGCGAACACTGAAGCTTTCTTT.

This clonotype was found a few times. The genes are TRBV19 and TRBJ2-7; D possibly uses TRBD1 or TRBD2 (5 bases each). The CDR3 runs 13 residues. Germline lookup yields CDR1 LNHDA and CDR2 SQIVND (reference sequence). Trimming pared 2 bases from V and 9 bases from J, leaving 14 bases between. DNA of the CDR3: TGTGCCAGTAGTATAAAACGGGACGCCGGGCAGTACTTC. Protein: CASSIKRDAGQYF.

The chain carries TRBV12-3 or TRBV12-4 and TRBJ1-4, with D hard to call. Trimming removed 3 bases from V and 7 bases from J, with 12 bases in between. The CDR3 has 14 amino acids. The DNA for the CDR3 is TGTGCCAGCAGTTTCGGCCAGATGGCTGAAAAACTGTTTTTT. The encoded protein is CASSFGQMAEKLFF.

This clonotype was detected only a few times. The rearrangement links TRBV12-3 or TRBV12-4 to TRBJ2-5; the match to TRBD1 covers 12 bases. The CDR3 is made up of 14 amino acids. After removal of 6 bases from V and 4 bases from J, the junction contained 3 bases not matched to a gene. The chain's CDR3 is CASSSGQGAETQYF. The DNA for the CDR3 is TGTGCCAGCAGCTCGGGACAGGGGGCAGAGACCCAGTACTTC.

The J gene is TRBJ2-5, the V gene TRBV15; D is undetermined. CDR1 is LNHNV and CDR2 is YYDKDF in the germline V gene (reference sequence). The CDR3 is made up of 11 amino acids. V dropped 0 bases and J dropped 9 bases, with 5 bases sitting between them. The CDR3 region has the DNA TGTGCCACCAGCAGAGAGGGATCCCAGTACTTC. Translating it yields CATSREGSQYF.

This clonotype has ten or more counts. CDR3 bases: TGTGCCAGCAGCTTTTCATGGGGAGGGGCCAACGTCCTGACTTTC. It translates to CASSFSWGGANVLTF. This chain joins TRBV7-2 and TRBJ2-6; D remains unclear. Deletions cut 3 bases from V and 4 bases from J, with 10 bases between. CDR1 is SGHTA, CDR2 FQGNSA, per germline. This CDR3 spans 15 amino acids.

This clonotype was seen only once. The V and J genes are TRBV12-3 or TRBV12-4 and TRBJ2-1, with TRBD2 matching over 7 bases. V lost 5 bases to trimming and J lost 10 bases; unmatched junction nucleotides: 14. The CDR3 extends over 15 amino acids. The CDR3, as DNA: TGTGCCAGCAGTCCTTGGACTAGGGGAGGCACAGAGCAGTTCTTC. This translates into CASSPWTRGGTEQFF.

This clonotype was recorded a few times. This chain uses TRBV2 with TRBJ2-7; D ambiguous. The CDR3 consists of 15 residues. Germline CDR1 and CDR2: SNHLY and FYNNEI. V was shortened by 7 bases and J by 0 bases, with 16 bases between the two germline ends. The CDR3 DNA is TGTGCCAGCAACCTTCCACGGGCCGCCTCCTACGAGCAGTACTTC. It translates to CASNLPRAASYEQYF.

CDR3 sequence reads: CASSFGGPGNEKLFF. In DNA form, the CDR3 reads TGCGCCAGCAGCTTCGGGGGACCCGGTAATGAAAAACTGTTTTTT. The J gene is TRBJ1-4, the V gene TRBV5-1; possible D gene TRBD1, 5 bases. CDR3 size: 15 residues. Per germline, CDR1 SGHRS and CDR2 YFSETQ. V shed 2 bases and J shed 4 bases, with 12 bases lying between them.

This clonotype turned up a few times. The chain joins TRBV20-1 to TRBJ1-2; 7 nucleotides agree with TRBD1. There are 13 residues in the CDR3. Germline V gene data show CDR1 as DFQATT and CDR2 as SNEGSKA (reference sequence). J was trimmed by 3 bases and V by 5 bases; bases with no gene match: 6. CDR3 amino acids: CSALPGTDYGYTF. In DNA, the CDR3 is TGCAGTGCTCTCCCCGGGACAGACTATGGCTACACCTTC.

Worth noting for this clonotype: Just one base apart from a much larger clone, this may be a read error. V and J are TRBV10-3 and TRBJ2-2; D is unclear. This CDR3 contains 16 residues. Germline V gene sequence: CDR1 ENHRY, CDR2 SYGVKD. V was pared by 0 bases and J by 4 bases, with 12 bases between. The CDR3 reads CAISESPALGTGELFF. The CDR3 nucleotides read TGTGCCATCAGTGAGTCCCCAGCGCTAGGCACCGGGGAGCTGTTTTTT.

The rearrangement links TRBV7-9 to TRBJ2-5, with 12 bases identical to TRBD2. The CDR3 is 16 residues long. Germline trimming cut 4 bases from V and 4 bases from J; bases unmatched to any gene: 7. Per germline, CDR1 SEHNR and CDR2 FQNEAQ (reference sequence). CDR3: CASSSLAGGSRETQYF. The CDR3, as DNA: TGTGCCAGCAGCTCTCTAGCGGGGGGGTCCAGAGAGACCCAGTACTTC.

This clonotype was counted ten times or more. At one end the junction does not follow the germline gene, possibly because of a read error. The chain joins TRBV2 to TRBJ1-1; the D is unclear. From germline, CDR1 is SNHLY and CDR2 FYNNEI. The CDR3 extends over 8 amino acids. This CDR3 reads CASNEAFF. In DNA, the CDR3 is TGTGCCAGCAATGAAGCTTTCTTT. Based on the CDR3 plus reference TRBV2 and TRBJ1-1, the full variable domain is EPEVTQTPSHQVTQMGQEVILRCVPISNHLYFYWYRQILGQKVEFLVSFYNNEISEKSEIFDDQFSVERPDGSNFTLKIRSTKLEDSAMYFCASNEAFFGQGTRLTVV.

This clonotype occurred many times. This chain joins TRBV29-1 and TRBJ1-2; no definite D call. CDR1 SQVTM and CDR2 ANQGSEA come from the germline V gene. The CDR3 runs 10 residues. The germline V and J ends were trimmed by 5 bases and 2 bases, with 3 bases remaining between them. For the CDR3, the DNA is TGCAGCGTTTACAACTATGGCTACACCTTC. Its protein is CSVYNYGYTF.

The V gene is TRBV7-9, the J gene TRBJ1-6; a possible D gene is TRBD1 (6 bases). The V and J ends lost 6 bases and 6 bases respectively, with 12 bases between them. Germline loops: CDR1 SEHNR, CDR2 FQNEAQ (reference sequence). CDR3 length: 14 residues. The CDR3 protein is CASRGGQLNSPLHF. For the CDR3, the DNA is TGTGCCAGCAGGGGGGGGCAGCTTAATTCACCCCTCCACTTT.

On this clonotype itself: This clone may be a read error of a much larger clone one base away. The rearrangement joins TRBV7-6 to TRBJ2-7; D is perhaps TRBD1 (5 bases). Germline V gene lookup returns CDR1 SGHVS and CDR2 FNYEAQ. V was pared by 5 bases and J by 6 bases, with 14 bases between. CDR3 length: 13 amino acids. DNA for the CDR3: TGTGCCAGCAGCCCCAGGGTCGCCCTCGAGCAGTACTTC. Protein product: CASSPRVALEQYF.

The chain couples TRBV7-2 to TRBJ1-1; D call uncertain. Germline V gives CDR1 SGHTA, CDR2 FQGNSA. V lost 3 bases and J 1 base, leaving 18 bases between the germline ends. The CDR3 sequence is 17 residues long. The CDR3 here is CASSLIPQVRPNTEAFF. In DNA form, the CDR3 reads TGTGCCAGCAGCTTGATCCCCCAGGTAAGGCCGAACACTGAAGCTTTCTTT.

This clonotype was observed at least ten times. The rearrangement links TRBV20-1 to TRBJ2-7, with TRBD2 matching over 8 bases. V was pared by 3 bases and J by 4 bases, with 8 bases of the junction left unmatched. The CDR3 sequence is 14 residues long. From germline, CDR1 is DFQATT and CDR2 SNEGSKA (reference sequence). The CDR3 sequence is CSASGGLALYEQYF. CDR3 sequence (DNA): TGCAGTGCTAGTGGAGGACTAGCCTTGTACGAGCAGTACTTC.

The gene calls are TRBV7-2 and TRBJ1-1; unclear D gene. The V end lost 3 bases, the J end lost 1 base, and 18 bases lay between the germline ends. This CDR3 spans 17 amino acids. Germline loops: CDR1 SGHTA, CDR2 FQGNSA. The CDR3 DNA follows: TGTGCCAGCAGCTTGGGCCCCGTCCTCAGGCCGAACACTGAAGCTTTCTTT. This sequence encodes CASSLGPVLRPNTEAFF.

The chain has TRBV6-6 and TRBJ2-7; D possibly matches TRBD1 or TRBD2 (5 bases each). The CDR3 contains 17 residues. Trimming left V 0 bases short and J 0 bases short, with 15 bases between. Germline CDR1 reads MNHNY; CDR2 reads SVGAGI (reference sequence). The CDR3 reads CASSYSRGVGPSYEQYF. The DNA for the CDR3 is TGTGCCAGCAGTTACTCGAGGGGAGTTGGACCCTCCTACGAGCAGTACTTC.

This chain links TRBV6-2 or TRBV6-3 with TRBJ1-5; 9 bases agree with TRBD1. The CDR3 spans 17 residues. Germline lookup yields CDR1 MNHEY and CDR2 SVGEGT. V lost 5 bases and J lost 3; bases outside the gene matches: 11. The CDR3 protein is CASSPPFRDRANQPQHF. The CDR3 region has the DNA TGTGCCAGCAGTCCTCCTTTCCGGGACAGGGCCAATCAGCCCCAGCATTTT.

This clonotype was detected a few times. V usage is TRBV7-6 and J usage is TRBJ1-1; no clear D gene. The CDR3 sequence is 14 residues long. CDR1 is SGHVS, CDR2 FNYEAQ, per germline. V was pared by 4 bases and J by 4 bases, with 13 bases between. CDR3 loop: CASSSSLGSTEAFF. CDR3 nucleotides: TGTGCCAGCAGCTCCTCCCTCGGTAGCACTGAAGCTTTCTTT.

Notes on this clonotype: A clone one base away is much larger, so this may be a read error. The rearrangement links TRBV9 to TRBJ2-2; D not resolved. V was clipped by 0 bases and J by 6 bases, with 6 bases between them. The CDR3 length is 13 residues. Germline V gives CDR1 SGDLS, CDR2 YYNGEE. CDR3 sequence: CASSVEAAGELFF. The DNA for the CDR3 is TGTGCCAGCAGCGTAGAGGCGGCCGGGGAGCTGTTTTTT.